The 10 T cell receptor beta chains in this list originate from one sample, sequenced in a study of tumor-infiltrating lymphocytes in primary liver carcinoma. Researchers generated TCR beta cDNA from 500 to 600 ng of total RNA, relying on a constant-region primer. Slightly modified ARM-PCR, run as three nested multiplex PCR rounds, produced the TCR beta libraries. PCR rounds one and two used TRBV1-TRBV30 forward primers with a C-beta reverse primer for around 9 cycles each. TCRdb analysed the multiplex PCR reads with MiXCR anew, one entry per CDR3 protein. The profile shows tens of thousands of distinct CDR3 sequences, about 72% of them singletons. Co-extraction of both nucleic acids (RNA and DNA) used about 18-34 mg of unsorted bulk tissue. Sequencing input: liver tumor tissue from sampling region 4. Subset here: tumor region T4, right-lateral pole. These receptors came from a man in his forties with primary liver carcinoma and hepatitis B virus infection.

This clonotype has only one observation. One end of the junction is discordant with germline, which a read error may explain. V usage is TRBV6-5 and J usage is TRBJ2-2; D may be TRBD1 (7 bases). The CDR3 loop spans 15 amino acids. Germline V gene lookup returns CDR1 MNHEY and CDR2 SVGAGI. In nucleotides, the CDR3 is TGTGCCAGCACTATAACAGGGGCGGGTATCGGGGAGGTGTTTTTT. It yields the protein CASTITGAGIGEVFF.

A word on this clonotype: One end of the junction does not line up with germline, which may come from a read error. The chain combines TRBV7-9 with TRBJ2-1, with 9 bases fitting TRBD2. CDR1 SEHNR and CDR2 FQNEAQ come from the germline V gene (reference sequence). The CDR3 extends over 16 amino acids. The CDR3 DNA follows: TGTACCAGCAGCTTAGGGGTCTGGCGGGAGGGCGATGAGCAGTTCTTC. Protein sequence: CTSSLGVWREGDEQFF.

This clonotype has more than one count but fewer than ten. J is TRBJ1-4 and V is TRBV21-1; the table calls TRBD1, which could not be checked here. TRBV21-1 is a pseudogene segment. The CDR3 totals 13 residues. Here the CDR3 reads CARLREINEKLFF. In DNA, the CDR3 is TGTGCCAGGCTCCGGGAGATTAATGAAAAACTGTTTTTT.

Details on this clonotype: It is likely a read error, because the conserved phenylalanine at the end of the CDR3 is missing. V gene TRBV6-5 combines with J gene TRBJ2-2; no clear D. Between the trimmed V and J ends, which lost 2 bases and 6 bases, there was a span of 4 bases. This CDR3 comprises 12 residues. Germline CDR1 MNHEY, CDR2 SVGAGI. The CDR3 region has the DNA TGTGCCAGCAGTTACCTCGCCGGGGAGCTGTTTCGT. Translating it yields CASSYLAGELFR.

This chain connects TRBV10-3 to TRBJ2-7; 11 positions agree with TRBD2. The trim removed 5 bases at V and 0 bases at J, leaving 12 bases unmatched. Germline loops: CDR1 ENHRY, CDR2 SYGVKD. The CDR3 contains 18 residues. CDR3 amino acids: CAISPGLAASPLSYEQYF. The CDR3 DNA reads as TGTGCCATCAGTCCGGGACTAGCGGCGTCCCCCCTCTCCTACGAGCAGTACTTC.

Comment on this clonotype: The germline gene is not matched at one end of the junction; a read error may be the cause. V is TRBV10-3 and J is TRBJ1-1; perhaps TRBD1 as D (5 bases). This CDR3 is built from 13 residues. The germline gives CDR1 ENHRY, CDR2 SYGVKD. The DNA for the CDR3 is TGTGCCGTCAGTAGAACAGGTGACGCTGAAGCTTTCTTT. Protein: CAVSRTGDAEAFF.

Concerning this clonotype itself: The germline gene is not matched at one end of the junction; a read error may be the cause. The chain uses TRBV11-2 and TRBJ1-2; maybe TRBD1 (6 bases). Germline values: CDR1 SGHAT, CDR2 FQNNGV. The CDR3 runs to 15 residues. The CDR3 region is CTSSSSGGGAYGYTF. CDR3 nucleotide sequence: TGTACCAGCAGCTCGTCCGGCGGGGGGGCCTATGGCTACACCTTC.

This clonotype occurred a few times. A much larger clone differs from this one at a single base, so this may be a read error. V and J are TRBV4-1 and TRBJ2-7; 9 bases align to TRBD2. The germline V gene encodes CDR1 MGHRA and CDR2 YSYEKL. CDR3 length equals 17 residues. The CDR3 reads CAGSQDRASGVRYEQYF. The CDR3 DNA sequence: TGCGCCGGCAGCCAAGATAGGGCTAGCGGGGTGAGGTACGAGCAGTACTTC.

A remark on this clonotype: A much larger clone lies a single base off, so this may be a read error. This chain uses TRBV10-3 with TRBJ2-3; a possible D gene is TRBD2 (5 bases). The CDR3 is 14 amino acids. The germline V gene encodes CDR1 ENHRY and CDR2 SYGVKD. The CDR3 sequence: CAISESPGTDTRYF. DNA of the CDR3: TGTGCCATCAGTGAGTCTCCGGGAACAGATACGCGGTATTTT.

A note on this clonotype: One junction end disagrees with the germline gene, perhaps due to a read error. This CDR3 is CASSYDSGTTDTQYF. The CDR3 nucleotides are TGTGCCAGCAGTTACGACAGCGGAACCACAGATACACAGTATTTT. The chain links TRBV6-5 to TRBJ2-3; possibly TRBD1 or TRBD2 for D (5 bases each). The CDR3 loop spans 15 amino acids. From germline, CDR1 is MNHEY and CDR2 SVGAGI.